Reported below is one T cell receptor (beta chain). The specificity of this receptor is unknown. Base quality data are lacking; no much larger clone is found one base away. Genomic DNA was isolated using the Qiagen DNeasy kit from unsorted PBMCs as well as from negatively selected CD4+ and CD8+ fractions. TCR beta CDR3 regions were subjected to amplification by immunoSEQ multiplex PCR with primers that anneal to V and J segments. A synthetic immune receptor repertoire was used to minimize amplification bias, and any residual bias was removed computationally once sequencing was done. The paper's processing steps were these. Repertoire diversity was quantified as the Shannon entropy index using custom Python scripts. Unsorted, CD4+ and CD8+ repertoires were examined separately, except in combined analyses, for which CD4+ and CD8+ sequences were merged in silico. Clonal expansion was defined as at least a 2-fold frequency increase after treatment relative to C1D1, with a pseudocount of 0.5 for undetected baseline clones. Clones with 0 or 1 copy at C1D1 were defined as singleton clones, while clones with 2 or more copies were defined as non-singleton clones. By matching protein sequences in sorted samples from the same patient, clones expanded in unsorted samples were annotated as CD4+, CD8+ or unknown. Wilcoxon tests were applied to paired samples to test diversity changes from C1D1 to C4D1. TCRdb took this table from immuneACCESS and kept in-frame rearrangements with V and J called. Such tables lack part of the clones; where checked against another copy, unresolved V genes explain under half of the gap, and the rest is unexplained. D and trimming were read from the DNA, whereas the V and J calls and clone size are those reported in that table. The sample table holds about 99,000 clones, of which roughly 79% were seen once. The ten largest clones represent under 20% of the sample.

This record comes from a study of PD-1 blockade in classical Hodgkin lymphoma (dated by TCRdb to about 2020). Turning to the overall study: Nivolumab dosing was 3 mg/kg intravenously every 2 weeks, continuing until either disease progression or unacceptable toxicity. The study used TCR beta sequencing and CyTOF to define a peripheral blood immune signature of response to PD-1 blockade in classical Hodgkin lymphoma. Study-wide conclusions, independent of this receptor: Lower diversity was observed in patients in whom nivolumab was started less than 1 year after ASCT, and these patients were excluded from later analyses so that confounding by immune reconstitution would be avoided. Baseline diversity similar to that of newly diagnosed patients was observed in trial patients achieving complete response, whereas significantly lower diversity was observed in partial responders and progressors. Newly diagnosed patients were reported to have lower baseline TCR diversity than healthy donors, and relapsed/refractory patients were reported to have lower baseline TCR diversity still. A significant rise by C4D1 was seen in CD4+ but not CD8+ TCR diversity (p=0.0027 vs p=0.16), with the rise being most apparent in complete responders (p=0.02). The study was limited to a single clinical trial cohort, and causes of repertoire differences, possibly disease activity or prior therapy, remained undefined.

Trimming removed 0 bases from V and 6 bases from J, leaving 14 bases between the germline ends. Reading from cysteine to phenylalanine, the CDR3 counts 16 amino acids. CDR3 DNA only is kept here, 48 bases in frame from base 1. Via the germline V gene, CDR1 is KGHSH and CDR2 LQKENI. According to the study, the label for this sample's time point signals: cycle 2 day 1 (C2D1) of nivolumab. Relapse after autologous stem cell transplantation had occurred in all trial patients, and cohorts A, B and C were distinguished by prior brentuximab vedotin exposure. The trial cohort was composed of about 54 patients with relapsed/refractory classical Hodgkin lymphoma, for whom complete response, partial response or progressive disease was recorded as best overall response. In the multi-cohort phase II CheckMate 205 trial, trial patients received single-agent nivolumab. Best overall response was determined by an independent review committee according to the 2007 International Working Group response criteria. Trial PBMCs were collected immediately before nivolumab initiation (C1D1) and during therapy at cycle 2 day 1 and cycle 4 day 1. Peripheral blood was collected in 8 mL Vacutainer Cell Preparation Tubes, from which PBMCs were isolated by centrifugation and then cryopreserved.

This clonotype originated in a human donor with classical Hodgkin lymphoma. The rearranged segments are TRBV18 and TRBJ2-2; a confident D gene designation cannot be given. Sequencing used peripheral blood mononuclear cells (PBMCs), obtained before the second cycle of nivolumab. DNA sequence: TGTGCCAGCTCACCACCGTCGTCTAGGATCTCCGGGGAGCTGTTTTTT. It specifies CASSPPSSRISGELFF.